This T cell receptor beta chain derives from a study of OX40 agonist ivuxolimab in advanced cancers. Sequencing was performed with immunoSEQ multiplex PCR; in TCRdb, only in-frame clones are kept and a portion is missing. The sample lists around 20,000 clones, 80% to 90% seen once, with approximately 3% in the top ten. As to this clone: The antigen remains undetermined.

The CDR3 extends over 14 amino acids. The V gene's germline CDR1 is KGHSH and CDR2 LQKENI. V was shortened by 2 bases and J by 1 base, with 5 bases between the two germline ends. Study findings and constraints: Among the nonresponders, some also had low normalized T-cell clonal expansion.

The sample in question was CD4+ or CD8+ T cells sorted from blood, obtained in a trial of the OX40 agonist ivuxolimab. This receptor was obtained from an adult with an advanced solid tumor such as melanoma, head and neck, liver or kidney cancer. This chain joins TRBV18 and TRBJ2-2; no definite D call. The CDR3 loop reads CASSPGLNTGELFF. In DNA, the CDR3 is TGTGCCAGCTCACCAGGGTTGAACACCGGGGAGCTGTTTTTT.